These 6 T cell receptor beta chains came from one sample sequenced in a study of blood T cell repertoires in COVID-19. Profiled with immunoSEQ multiplex PCR; TCRdb holds only in-frame clones, not every one. The sample records around 300,000 clones, 90% being singletons. What was sequenced was peripheral blood. These receptors all stem from a woman aged 25 to 45 with COVID-19, enrolled during active disease.

J is TRBJ2-3 and V is TRBV5-4; D might be TRBD1 (6 bases). CDR1 and CDR2 from the germline V gene are SGHNT and YYREEE (reference sequence). The CDR3 contains 14 residues. V shed 7 bases and J shed 1 base, with 13 bases lying between them. CDR3 residues: CASEIQGGTDTQYF. DNA of the CDR3: TGTGCCAGCGAAATACAGGGTGGCACAGATACGCAGTATTTT.

The chain couples TRBV5-1 to TRBJ1-1; unclear D gene. Trimming took 4 bases from V and 1 from J, leaving 5 bases between them. This CDR3 has 12 amino acids. Germline assignment: CDR1 SGHRS and CDR2 YFSETQ. CDR3 sequence reads: CASSTRNTEAFF. The CDR3 DNA sequence: TGCGCCAGCAGCACTAGGAACACTGAAGCTTTCTTT.

The chain employs TRBV5-4 and TRBJ1-1; 11 nucleotides align to TRBD1. The ends lost 6 bases at V and 2 bases at J; junction bases unmatched: 9. Germline V gene sequence: CDR1 SGHNT, CDR2 YYREEE (reference sequence). The CDR3 is 16 amino acids. This CDR3 reads CASTGRTGGPNTEAFF. CDR3 coding DNA: TGTGCCAGCACTGGGAGGACAGGGGGCCCAAACACTGAAGCTTTCTTT. Together with reference TRBV5-4 and TRBJ1-1, the CDR3 gives the full variable domain: ETGVTQSPTHLIKTRGQQVTLRCSSQSGHNTVSWYQQALGQGPQFIFQYYREEENGRGNFPPRFSGLQFPNYSSELNVNALELDDSALYLCASTGRTGGPNTEAFFGQGTRLTVV.

This chain links TRBV27 with TRBJ1-2; the D gene is possibly TRBD1 (5 bases). The CDR3 covers 13 residues. V was shortened by 0 bases and J by 6 bases, with 8 bases between the two germline ends. Germline CDR1 and CDR2: MNHEY and SMNVEV (reference sequence). The CDR3 DNA is TGTGCCAGCAGTTTATCGGCGGGGGATGGCTACACCTTC. It translates to CASSLSAGDGYTF.

The V and J genes are TRBV2 and TRBJ1-5; D is uncertain. The length of the CDR3 is 14 residues. CDR1 and CDR2 (germline): SNHLY, FYNNEI. Trimming stripped 6 bases from V and 1 base from J, with 10 bases between. Here the CDR3 reads CASSTTRSNQPQHF. In nucleotides, the CDR3 is TGTGCCAGCAGCACGACAAGAAGCAATCAGCCCCAGCATTTT. The full variable domain, completed using reference TRBV2 and TRBJ1-5, is EPEVTQTPSHQVTQMGQEVILRCVPISNHLYFYWYRQILGQKVEFLVSFYNNEISEKSEIFDDQFSVERPDGSNFTLKIRSTKLEDSAMYFCASSTTRSNQPQHFGDGTRLSIL.

This rearrangement joins TRBV30 to TRBJ1-1; 7 bases line up with TRBD1. Germline V CDR1 and CDR2: GTSNPN, SVGIG (reference sequence). With 5 bases clipped from V and 5 bases from J, the junction kept 8 bases outside the gene matches. The CDR3 is 13 residues long. In DNA form, the CDR3 reads TGTGCCTGGTCGAGAGGGGGCCGAACTGAAGCTTTCTTT. This translates into CAWSRGGRTEAFF.